One sample yielded the 4 T cell receptor beta chains listed below, sequenced in a study of blood T cell repertoires in COVID-19. Generated by immunoSEQ multiplex PCR, the TCRdb table keeps only in-frame clones and is missing some. The sample holds roughly 60,000 clones, roughly four fifths seen once. Input material: peripheral blood. All receptors derive from a human donor in a cohort sampled during active or convalescent COVID-19.

The chain links TRBV18 to TRBJ2-3, with 8 nucleotides matching TRBD2. V was clipped by 1 base and J by 0 bases; unmatched bases: 12. The CDR3 covers 19 residues. Germline values: CDR1 KGHSH, CDR2 LQKENI. CDR3 protein: CASSPRALAGDPSTDTQYF. CDR3 DNA sequence: TGTGCCAGCTCACCACGAGCCCTAGCGGGCGATCCTAGCACAGATACGCAGTATTTT.

The V gene is TRBV11-2, the J gene TRBJ1-1; 7 bases match TRBD1. The V gene's germline CDR1 is SGHAT and CDR2 FQNNGV. The V segment lost 3 bases and the J segment 4 bases; nucleotides outside the gene matches: 5. The CDR3 totals 14 residues. DNA for the CDR3: TGTGCCAGCAGCTTTTCGACAGGGAGCACTGAAGCTTTCTTT. Protein product: CASSFSTGSTEAFF.

The CDR3: CASSLGGGQPQHF. The CDR3, as DNA: TGTGCCAGCAGCTTGGGCGGGGGTCAGCCCCAGCATTTT. The V call is TRBV5-4, the J call TRBJ1-5; possible D gene TRBD1, 5 bases. Germline V CDR1 and CDR2: SGHNT, YYREEE (reference sequence). CDR3 length: 13 residues. Trimming left V 0 bases short and J 6 bases short, with 7 bases between.

The gene calls are TRBV3-1 (or the pseudogene TRBV3-2) and TRBJ1-6, with D uncertain. The CDR3 runs to 14 residues. CDR1 is LGHDT, CDR2 YNNKEL, per germline (reference sequence). The V end was cut by 3 bases, the J end by 3 bases, with 6 bases between. CDR3 region: CASSQELYNSPLHF. In DNA, the CDR3 is TGTGCCAGCAGCCAGGAGCTCTATAATTCACCCCTCCACTTT.